This is a list of T cell receptor beta chains from one sample in a study of shared clonotypes between healthy human individuals. Generated by immunoSEQ multiplex PCR, the TCRdb table keeps only in-frame clones and is missing some. The data contain 1,400,000 or so clones, approximately 98.5% of them singletons. Sample: naive CD4+ T cells sorted from blood. Receptors were obtained from a man aged 25 to 45 in good health. The CDR3 runs from the conserved cysteine through the conserved F or W. D genes are given only for firm matches. Size values are once, few and many counts, or a class for expanded clones, and some rows have none.

>NA|TRBV27|TRBJ2-6|NA|20
CASSFNRRAGPTSRANVLTF
TGTGCCAGCAGTTTTAACAGACGAGCCGGGCCAACGTCGCGGGCCAACGTCCTGACTTTC
>NA|TRBV27|TRBJ2-4|NA|16
CASSLRQGLAKNIQYF
TGTGCCAGCAGTTTACGGCAGGGACTAGCCAAAAACATTCAGTACTTC
>NA|TRBV7-2|TRBJ2-7|TRBD2|19
CASSLMRSGRARIIYEQYF
TGTGCCAGCAGCTTAATGAGGAGCGGGAGGGCCAGGATCATCTACGAGCAGTACTTC
>NA|TRBV27|TRBJ2-1|TRBD1|14
CASRATGRGDEQFF
TGTGCCAGCAGGGCGACAGGGCGTGGGGATGAGCAGTTCTTC
>NA|TRBV28|TRBJ2-5|TRBD2|15
CASSSPLAGGETQYF
TGTGCCAGCAGTTCCCCCCTAGCGGGAGGCGAGACCCAGTACTTC
>NA|TRBV5-1|TRBJ2-3|TRBD1|14
CASSLTGAADTQYF
TGCGCCAGCAGCCTGACAGGGGCGGCGGATACGCAGTATTTT
>NA|TRBV9|TRBJ2-7|TRBD2|15
CASSVSSGHIYEQYF
TGTGCCAGCAGCGTATCTAGCGGCCACATTTATGAGCAGTACTTC
>NA|TRBV12-2|TRBJ2-1|NA|15
CASRFGIISYNEQFF
TGTGCAAGTCGCTTCGGGATAATCTCCTACAATGAGCAGTTCTTC
>NA|TRBV6-1|TRBJ2-7|TRBD2|15
CASSALAGVSYEQYF
TGTGCCAGCAGTGCTCTAGCGGGAGTCTCCTACGAGCAGTACTTC
>NA|TRBV5-1|TRBJ1-2|NA|18
CASSTEMAATENPYGYTF
TGCGCCAGCAGCACCGAAATGGCGGCGACAGAAAATCCCTATGGCTACACCTTC
>NA|TRBV28|TRBJ1-5|NA|17
CASSLLARRGYNQPQHF
TGTGCCAGCAGTTTATTGGCGCGTAGAGGGTACAATCAGCCCCAGCATTTT
>once|TRBV28|TRBJ2-1|NA|12
CASSWTRGKQFF
TGTGCCAGCAGTTGGACCCGCGGGAAGCAGTTCTTC
>once|TRBV27|TRBJ2-7|NA|13
CASAGGHSYEQYF
TGTGCCAGCGCCGGGGGCCACTCCTACGAGCAGTACTTC
>NA|TRBV15|TRBJ1-2|TRBD1|15
CATSRDHLSTGLGTF
TGTGCCACCAGCAGAGACCATTTATCGACAGGGTTGGGCACCTTC
>NA|TRBV7-8|TRBJ1-1|NA|16
CASSFSRGVGDREAFF
TGTGCCAGCAGCTTTTCCCGCGGAGTAGGGGACCGTGAAGCTTTCTTT
>NA|TRBV10-2|TRBJ2-1|NA|13
CASGSSSYNEQFF
TGCGCCAGCGGGAGCAGCTCCTACAATGAGCAGTTCTTC
>NA|TRBV7-2|TRBJ2-7|TRBD1|13
CASRLGTGFKQYF
TGTGCCAGCCGGCTTGGGACAGGGTTTAAGCAGTACTTC
>once|TRBV5-1|TRBJ2-5|NA|13
CASSYRGQETQYF
TGCGCCAGCAGCTATAGGGGCCAAGAGACCCAGTACTTC
>NA|TRBV7-9|TRBJ2-1|NA|18
CASRPGALAELGNGEQFF
TGTGCCAGCAGACCAGGGGCACTAGCTGAGTTGGGGAACGGTGAGCAGTTCTTC
>NA|TRBV18|TRBJ2-2|NA|12
CASSPQIGELFF
TGTGCCAGCTCACCACAGATCGGGGAGCTGTTTTTT
>NA|TRBV30|TRBJ1-1|NA|15
CAWSVRNVGDTEAFF
TGTGCCTGGAGTGTACGTAACGTCGGGGACACTGAAGCTTTCTTT
>NA|TRBV28|TRBJ2-6|NA|17
CASSSPGDPSGANVLTF
TGTGCCAGCAGTTCACCGGGAGACCCCTCTGGGGCCAACGTCCTGACTTTC
>NA|TRBV11-2|TRBJ2-2|TRBD2|16
CASSLGQRENTGELFF
TGTGCCAGCAGCTTAGGGCAGCGGGAGAACACCGGGGAGCTGTTTTTT
>NA|TRBV5-1|TRBJ1-3|TRBD1|15
CASSSGQGQGNTIYF
TGCGCCAGCAGCTCCGGACAGGGGCAGGGAAACACCATATATTTT
>NA|TRBV30|TRBJ2-1|NA|11
CAWSAAREQFF
TGTGCCTGGAGTGCGGCGCGTGAGCAGTTCTTC
>NA|TRBV7-2|TRBJ1-3|NA|15
CASSLVGGTLNTIYF
TGTGCCAGCAGCTTAGTCGGTGGGACTCTAAACACCATATATTTT
>NA|TRBV11-2|TRBJ2-1|NA|15
CASSWGLTKYNEQFF
TGTGCCAGCAGTTGGGGCCTGACCAAGTACAATGAGCAGTTCTTC
>once|TRBV10-3|TRBJ2-1|NA|11
CATKLGNEQFF
TGTGCCACCAAACTAGGGAATGAGCAGTTCTTC
>NA|TRBV10-1|TRBJ1-3|NA|15
CASSERQGPGNTIYF
TGCGCCAGCAGTGAGCGGCAGGGTCCTGGAAACACCATATATTTT
>NA|TRBV5-1|TRBJ2-3|NA|17
CASSPTYWRSPTDTQYF
TGCGCCAGCAGCCCGACCTATTGGCGGAGCCCCACAGATACGCAGTATTTT
>NA|TRBV6-5|TRBJ1-5|NA|15
CASSPRGELIQPQHF
TGTGCCAGCAGCCCTAGAGGGGAACTAATTCAGCCCCAGCATTTT
>NA|TRBV7-9|TRBJ1-4|NA|15
CASSQGLPINEKLFF
TGTGCCAGCAGCCAGGGACTGCCAATTAATGAAAAACTGTTTTTT
>NA|TRBV7-2|TRBJ2-3|NA|15
CASSLTPTRTDTQYF
TGTGCCAGCAGCTTAACCCCCACTAGGACAGATACGCAGTATTTT
>NA|TRBV2|TRBJ1-5|NA|16
CASSEIVAPQTQPQHF
TGTGCCAGCAGTGAAATTGTTGCTCCCCAGACCCAGCCCCAGCATTTT
>NA|TRBV19|TRBJ2-1|TRBD2|17
CASSSRRASGAYNEQFF
TGTGCCAGTAGTTCAAGACGGGCTAGCGGGGCCTACAATGAGCAGTTCTTC
>NA|TRBV19|TRBJ1-1|NA|14
CASSIVGREAEAFF
TGTGCCAGTAGTATAGTAGGCAGGGAAGCTGAAGCTTTCTTT
>NA|TRBV25-1|TRBJ2-1|TRBD1|13
CASNQGARNEQFF
TGTGCCAGCAATCAGGGGGCGCGAAATGAGCAGTTCTTC
>NA|TRBV6-1|TRBJ2-1|NA|13
CASEIRLQGEQFF
TGTGCCAGCGAAATAAGACTTCAGGGTGAGCAGTTCTTC
>NA|TRBV9|TRBJ2-2|NA|16
CASSVWQKPNTGELFF
TGTGCCAGCAGCGTGTGGCAGAAACCGAACACCGGGGAGCTGTTTTTT
>NA|TRBV19|TRBJ1-5|NA|20
CASTPGPLLEYSGDNQPQHF
TGTGCCAGTACCCCGGGGCCCCTATTGGAGTACAGTGGAGACAATCAGCCCCAGCATTTT
>NA|TRBV23-1|TRBJ2-5|TRBD2|16
CASRATSGRAPETQYF
TGCGCCAGCAGGGCGACTAGCGGGAGGGCCCCAGAGACCCAGTACTTC
>NA|TRBV5-1|TRBJ2-5|NA|12
CASSFAQETQYF
TGCGCCAGCAGCTTTGCCCAAGAGACCCAGTACTTC